This TCR beta chain is drawn from a study of blood T cell repertoires in COVID-19. Original processing methods: The assay estimated nucleated cells by amplifying reference gene primers. Libraries were prepared by immunoSEQ multiplex PCR; TCRdb keeps only in-frame clonotypes and omits some of them. V and J calls and clone size are those listed in that table; D and trimming were worked out from the DNA. This sample has over 150,000 clones; roughly 84% occur once, and the top ten carry 10%. Trimming at V came to 6 bases and at J to 5 bases, leaving 12 bases not matched to a gene. Germline CDR1 reads ENHRY; CDR2 reads SYGVKD. The CDR3 is made up of 15 amino acids.

This clonotype was obtained from an elderly woman with active or convalescent COVID-19. The sequencing input was peripheral blood. The J gene is TRBJ2-7, the V gene TRBV10-3; TRBD1 matches 8 bases. The CDR3 region is CAISRDLTGADEQYF. DNA of the CDR3: TGTGCCATCAGCCGAGACTTGACAGGGGCCGACGAGCAGTACTTC.